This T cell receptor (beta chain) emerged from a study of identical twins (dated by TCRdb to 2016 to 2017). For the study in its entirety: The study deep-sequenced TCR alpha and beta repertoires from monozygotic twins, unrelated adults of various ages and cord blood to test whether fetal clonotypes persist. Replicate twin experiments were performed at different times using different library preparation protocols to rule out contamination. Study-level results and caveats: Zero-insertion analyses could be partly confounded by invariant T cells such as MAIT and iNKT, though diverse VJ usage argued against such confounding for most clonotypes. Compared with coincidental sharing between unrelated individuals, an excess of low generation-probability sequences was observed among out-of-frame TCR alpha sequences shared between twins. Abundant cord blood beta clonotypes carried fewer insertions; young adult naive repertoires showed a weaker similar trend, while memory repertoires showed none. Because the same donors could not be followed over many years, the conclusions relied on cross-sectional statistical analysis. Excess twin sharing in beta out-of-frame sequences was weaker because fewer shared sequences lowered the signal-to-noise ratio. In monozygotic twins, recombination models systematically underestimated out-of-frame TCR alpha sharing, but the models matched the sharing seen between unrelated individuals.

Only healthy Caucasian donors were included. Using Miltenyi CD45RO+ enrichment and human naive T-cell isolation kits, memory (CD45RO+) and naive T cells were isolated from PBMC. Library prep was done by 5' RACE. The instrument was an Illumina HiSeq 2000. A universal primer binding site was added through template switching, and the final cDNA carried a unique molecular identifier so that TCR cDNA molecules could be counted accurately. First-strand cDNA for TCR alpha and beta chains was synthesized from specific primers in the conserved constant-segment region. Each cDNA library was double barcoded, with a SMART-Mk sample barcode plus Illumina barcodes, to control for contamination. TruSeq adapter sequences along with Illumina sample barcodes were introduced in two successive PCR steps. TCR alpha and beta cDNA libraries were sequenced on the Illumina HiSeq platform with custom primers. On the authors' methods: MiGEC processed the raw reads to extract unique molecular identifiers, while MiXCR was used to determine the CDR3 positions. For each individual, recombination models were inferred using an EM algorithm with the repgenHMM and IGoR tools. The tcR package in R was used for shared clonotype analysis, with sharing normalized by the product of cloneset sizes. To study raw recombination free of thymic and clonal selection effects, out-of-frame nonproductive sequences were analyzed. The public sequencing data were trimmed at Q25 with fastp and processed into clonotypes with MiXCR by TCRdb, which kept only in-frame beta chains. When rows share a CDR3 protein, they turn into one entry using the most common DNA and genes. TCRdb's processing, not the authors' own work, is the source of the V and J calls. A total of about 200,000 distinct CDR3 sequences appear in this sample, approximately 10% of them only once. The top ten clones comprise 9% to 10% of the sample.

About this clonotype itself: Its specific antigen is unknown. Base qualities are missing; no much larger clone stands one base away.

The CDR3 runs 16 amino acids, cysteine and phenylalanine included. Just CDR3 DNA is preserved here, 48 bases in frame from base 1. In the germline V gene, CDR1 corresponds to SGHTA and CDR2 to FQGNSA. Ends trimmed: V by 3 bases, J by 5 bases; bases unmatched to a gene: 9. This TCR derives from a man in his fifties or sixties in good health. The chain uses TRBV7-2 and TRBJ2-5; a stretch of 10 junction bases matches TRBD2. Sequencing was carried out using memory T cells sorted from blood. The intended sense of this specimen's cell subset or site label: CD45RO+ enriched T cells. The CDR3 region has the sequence CASSFSGGSPRETQYF. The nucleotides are TGTGCCAGCAGCTTTAGCGGGGGGTCCCCGCGGGAGACCCAGTACTTC.